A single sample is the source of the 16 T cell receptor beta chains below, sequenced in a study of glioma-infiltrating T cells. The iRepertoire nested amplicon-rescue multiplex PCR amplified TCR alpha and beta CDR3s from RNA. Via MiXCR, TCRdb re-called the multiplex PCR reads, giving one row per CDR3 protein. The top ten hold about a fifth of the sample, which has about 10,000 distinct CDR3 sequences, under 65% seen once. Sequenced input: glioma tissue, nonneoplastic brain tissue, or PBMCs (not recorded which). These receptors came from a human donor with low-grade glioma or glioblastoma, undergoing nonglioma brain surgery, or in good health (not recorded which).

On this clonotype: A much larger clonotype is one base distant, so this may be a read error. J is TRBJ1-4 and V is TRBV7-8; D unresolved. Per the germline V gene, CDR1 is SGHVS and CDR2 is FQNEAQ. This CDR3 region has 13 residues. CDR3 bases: TGTGCCCGCAGACTCGGGAGCCCCTCAAAACTGTTTTTT. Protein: CARRLGSPSKLFF.

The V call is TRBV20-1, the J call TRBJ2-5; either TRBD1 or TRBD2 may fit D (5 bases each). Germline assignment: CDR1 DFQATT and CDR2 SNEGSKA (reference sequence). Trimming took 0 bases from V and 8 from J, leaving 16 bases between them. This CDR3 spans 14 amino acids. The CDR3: CSAREPPERGTQYF. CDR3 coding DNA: TGCAGTGCTAGAGAGCCGCCGGAACGGGGCACCCAGTACTTC.

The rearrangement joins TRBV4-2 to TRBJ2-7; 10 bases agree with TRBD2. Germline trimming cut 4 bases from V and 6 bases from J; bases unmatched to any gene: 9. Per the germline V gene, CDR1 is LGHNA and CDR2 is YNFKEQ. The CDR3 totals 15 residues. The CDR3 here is CASSPLAGHPSEQYF. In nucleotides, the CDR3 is TGTGCCAGCAGCCCACTAGCGGGACACCCCTCCGAGCAGTACTTC.

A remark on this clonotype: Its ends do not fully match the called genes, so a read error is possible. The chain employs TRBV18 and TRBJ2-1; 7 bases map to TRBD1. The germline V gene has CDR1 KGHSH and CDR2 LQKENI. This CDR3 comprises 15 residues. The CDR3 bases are TGTGCCAGCTCGGAGACAGGGTACTCCTACAGTGAGCAGTTCTTC. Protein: CASSETGYSYSEQFF.

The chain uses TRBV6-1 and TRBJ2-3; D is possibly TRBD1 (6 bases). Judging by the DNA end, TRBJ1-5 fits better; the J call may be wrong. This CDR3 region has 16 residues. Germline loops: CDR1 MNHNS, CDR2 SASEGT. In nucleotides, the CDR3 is TGTGCCAGCAGGTTGTCCGGGACACGGTTCACATATACGCAGCATTTT. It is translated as CASRLSGTRFTYTQHF.

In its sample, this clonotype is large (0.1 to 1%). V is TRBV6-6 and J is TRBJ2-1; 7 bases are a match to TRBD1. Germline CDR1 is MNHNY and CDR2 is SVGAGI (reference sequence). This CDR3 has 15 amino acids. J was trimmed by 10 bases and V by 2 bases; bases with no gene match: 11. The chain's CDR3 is CASSYAEGTVSEQFF. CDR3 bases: TGTGCCAGCAGTTACGCAGAAGGGACAGTCAGCGAGCAGTTCTTC.

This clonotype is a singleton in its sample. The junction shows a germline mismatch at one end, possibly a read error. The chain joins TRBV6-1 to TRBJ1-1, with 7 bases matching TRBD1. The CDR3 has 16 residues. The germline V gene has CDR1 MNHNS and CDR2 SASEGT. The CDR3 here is CASSEFGQVMNNEAFF. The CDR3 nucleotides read TGTGCCAGCAGTGAGTTCGGACAGGTCATGAACAATGAAGCCTTCTTT.

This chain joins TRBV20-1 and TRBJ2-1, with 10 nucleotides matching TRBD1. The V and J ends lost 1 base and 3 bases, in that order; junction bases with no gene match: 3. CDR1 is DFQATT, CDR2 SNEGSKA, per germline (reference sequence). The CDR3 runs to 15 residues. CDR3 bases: TGCAGTGCTAGAGGGACAGGGGGTTTCTACAATGAGCAGTTCTTC. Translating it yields CSARGTGGFYNEQFF.

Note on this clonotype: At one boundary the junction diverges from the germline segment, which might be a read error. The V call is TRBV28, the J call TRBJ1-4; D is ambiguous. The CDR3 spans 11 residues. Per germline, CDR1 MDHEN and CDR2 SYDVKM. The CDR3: CASSMHEKLFF. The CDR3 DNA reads TGCGCCAGCAGTATGCATGAAAAACTGTTTTTT.

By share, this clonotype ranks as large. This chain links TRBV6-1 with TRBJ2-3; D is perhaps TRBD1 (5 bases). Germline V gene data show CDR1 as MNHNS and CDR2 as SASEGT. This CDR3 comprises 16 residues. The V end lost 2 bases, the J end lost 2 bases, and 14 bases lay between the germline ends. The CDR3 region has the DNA TGTGCCAGCAGTGAAAGTCCAGGGTCCCACACAGATACGCAGTATTTT. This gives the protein CASSESPGSHTDTQYF.

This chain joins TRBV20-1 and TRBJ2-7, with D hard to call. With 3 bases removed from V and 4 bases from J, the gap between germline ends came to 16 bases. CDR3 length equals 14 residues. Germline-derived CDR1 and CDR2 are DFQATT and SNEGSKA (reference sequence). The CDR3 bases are TGCAGTGCTAGGATGGACGAGCTATTGTACGAGCAGTACTTC. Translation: CSARMDELLYEQYF.

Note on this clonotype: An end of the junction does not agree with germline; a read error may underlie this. For the CDR3, the DNA is TGTGCAAGCTCACCGCGGGGGGGACTGGATCAGGAGAAGTACTTC. Translating gives CASSPRGGLDQEKYF. This chain uses TRBV18 with TRBJ2-7; 9 nucleotides agree with TRBD2. CDR3 size: 15 residues. The germline V gene encodes CDR1 KGHSH and CDR2 LQKENI.

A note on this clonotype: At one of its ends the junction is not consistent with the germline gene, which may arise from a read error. The CDR3 DNA reads as TGCGCCGGCAGCCAAGATGGGGGGCGGGTCGGCAACACTGAAGCTTTCTTT. It yields the protein CAGSQDGGRVGNTEAFF. The gene calls are TRBV4-1 and TRBJ1-1; TRBD1 might be the D (6 bases). The CDR3 spans 17 residues. Germline values: CDR1 MGHRA, CDR2 YSYEKL.

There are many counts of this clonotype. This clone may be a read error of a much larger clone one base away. CDR3 DNA sequence: TGCAGTGCTTACAGGTCTGGGGACTACACCTTC. The encoded protein is CSAYRSGDYTF. This chain uses TRBV20-1 with TRBJ1-2; perhaps TRBD1 as D (5 bases). Trimming shortened V by 5 bases and J by 10 bases, and 14 bases separated the two germline ends. The CDR3 is 11 residues long. Germline CDR1 and CDR2: DFQATT and SNEGSKA (reference sequence).

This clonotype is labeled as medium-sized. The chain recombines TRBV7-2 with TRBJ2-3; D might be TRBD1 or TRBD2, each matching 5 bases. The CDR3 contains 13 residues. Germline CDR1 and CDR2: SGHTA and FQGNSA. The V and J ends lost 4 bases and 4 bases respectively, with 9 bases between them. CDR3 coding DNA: TGTGCCAGCAGCTCGGGGCCCTCAGATACGCAGTATTTT. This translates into CASSSGPSDTQYF.

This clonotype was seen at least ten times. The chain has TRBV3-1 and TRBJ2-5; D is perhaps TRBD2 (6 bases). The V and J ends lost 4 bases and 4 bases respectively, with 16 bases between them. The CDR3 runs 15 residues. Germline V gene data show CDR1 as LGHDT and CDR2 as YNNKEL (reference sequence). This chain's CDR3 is CASSRRESQRETQYF. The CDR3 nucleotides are TGTGCCAGCAGCCGGAGGGAGTCGCAACGAGAGACCCAGTACTTC.